A single TCR beta chain is shown here with its context. Its antigen is still unknown. The sample is drawn from a study of T cells expressing NK-cell markers. As for the study in general: Sorted CD3+CD56-NKG2C+, CD3+CD56+NKG2C- and CD3+CD56+NKG2C+ T cells were the source of the TCR beta repertoires. Sequenced donors, eight in total, included seven who were HCMV-seropositive and one who was seronegative.

UMIs were included in TCR beta cDNA generated by 5'RACE template switching. TCRdb re-called the 5' RACE reads and shows each CDR3 protein once, DNA omitted. The record lists over 120,000 distinct CDR3 sequences, of which the ten most abundant hold around 12%. Overall study findings and caveats: The share of CD8+ T cells held by dominant NKG2C+ clonotypes was about 1.0-7.5% in 5 or 6 donors.

CDR1 and CDR2 from the germline V gene are SGHDT and YYEEEE. This CDR3 is 15 amino acids long. Sequencing was carried out using blood T cells: a sorted CD56 or NKG2C T cell subset, CD4+ or CD8+ T cells, or bulk PBMC T cells (not recorded which). V gene TRBV5-6 combines with J gene TRBJ2-1; checking the TCRdb D call of TRBD2 is not possible without DNA. This sequence originates from a man younger than 30 in good health. The CDR3 sequence: CASSLELAGTNEQFF.